The sample holds one count of the clone carrying this T cell receptor (beta chain). Its antigen is unidentified. This sample stems from a study of radiotherapy plus CTLA-4 blockade in lung cancer. About the research overall: Around 18% of enrolled patients responded objectively, and around 30% had disease control. Study findings and constraints: Expansion in blood of tumor-derived TCR clones was seen after radiotherapy plus ipilimumab.

The V gene lost 6 bases and the J gene lost 7 bases, with 13 bases spanning the gap. CDR1 MDHEN and CDR2 SYDVKM come from the germline V gene. This CDR3 has 12 amino acids. Profiled with immunoSEQ multiplex PCR; TCRdb holds only in-frame clones, not every one. The sample holds about 78,000 clones, roughly 86% seen once. The gene calls are TRBV28 and TRBJ2-7, with D tentatively TRBD1 (5 bases). The sequence was collected from a human donor with non-small cell lung cancer who had a partial response to radiotherapy plus ipilimumab. This material consisted of peripheral blood, taken from a patient treated with radiotherapy plus ipilimumab. The DNA for the CDR3 is TGTGCCAGCAGATCGACAGAAGAAGAGCAGTACGTC. It encodes CASRSTEEEQYV.